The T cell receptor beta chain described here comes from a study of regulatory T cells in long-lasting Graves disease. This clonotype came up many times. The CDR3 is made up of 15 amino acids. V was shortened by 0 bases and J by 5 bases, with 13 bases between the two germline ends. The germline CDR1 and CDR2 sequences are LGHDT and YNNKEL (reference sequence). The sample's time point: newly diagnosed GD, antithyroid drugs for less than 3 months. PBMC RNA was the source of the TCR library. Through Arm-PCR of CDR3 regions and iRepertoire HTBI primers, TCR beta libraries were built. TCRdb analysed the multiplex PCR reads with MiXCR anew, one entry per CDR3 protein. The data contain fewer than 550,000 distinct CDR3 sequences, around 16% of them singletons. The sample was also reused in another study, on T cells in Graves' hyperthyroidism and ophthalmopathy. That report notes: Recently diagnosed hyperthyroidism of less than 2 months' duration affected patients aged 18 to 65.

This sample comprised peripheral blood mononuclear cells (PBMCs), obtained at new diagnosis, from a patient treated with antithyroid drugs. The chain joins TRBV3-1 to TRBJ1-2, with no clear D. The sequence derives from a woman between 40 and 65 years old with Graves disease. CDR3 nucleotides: TGTGCCAGCAGCCAAGAGGGCAGGATTAGGTATGGCTACACCTTC. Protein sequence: CASSQEGRIRYGYTF.